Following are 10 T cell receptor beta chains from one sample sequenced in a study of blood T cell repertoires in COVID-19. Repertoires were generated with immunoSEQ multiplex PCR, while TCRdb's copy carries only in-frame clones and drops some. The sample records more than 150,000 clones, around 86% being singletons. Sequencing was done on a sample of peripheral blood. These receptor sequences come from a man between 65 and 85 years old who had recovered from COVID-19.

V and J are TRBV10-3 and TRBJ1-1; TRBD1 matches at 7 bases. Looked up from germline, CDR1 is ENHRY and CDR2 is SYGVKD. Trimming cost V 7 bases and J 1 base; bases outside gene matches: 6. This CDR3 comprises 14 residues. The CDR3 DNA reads TGTGCCATCACCCAGGGGGGCGGGAACACTGAAGCTTTCTTT. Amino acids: CAITQGGGNTEAFF.

This CDR3 reads CAISVGQGTYEQYF. The DNA of the CDR3 is TGTGCCATCAGTGTGGGACAGGGGACCTACGAGCAGTACTTC. The V and J genes are TRBV10-3 and TRBJ2-7, with 10 bases fitting TRBD1. Unmatched junction bases numbered 2, after V lost 4 bases and J lost 2 bases. Germline V gives CDR1 ENHRY, CDR2 SYGVKD. CDR3 length equals 14 residues.

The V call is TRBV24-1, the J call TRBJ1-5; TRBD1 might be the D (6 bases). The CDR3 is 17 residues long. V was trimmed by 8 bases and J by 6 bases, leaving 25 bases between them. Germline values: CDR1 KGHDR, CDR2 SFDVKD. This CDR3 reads CATMEGGKGAYGQPQHF. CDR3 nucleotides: TGTGCCACCATGGAGGGGGGGAAGGGCGCCTATGGTCAGCCCCAGCATTTT.

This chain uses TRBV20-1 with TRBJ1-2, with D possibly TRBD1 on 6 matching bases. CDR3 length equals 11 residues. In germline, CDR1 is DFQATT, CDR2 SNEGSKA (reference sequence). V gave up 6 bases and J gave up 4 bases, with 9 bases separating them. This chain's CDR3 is CSARQVYGYTF. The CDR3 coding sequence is TGCAGTGCCAGACAGGTCTATGGCTACACCTTC.

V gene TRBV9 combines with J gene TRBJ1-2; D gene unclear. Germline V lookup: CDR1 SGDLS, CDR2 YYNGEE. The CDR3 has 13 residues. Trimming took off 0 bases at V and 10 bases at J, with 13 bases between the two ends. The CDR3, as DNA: TGTGCCAGCAGCGTAGGACTCCCCGGGGACTACACCTTC. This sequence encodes CASSVGLPGDYTF. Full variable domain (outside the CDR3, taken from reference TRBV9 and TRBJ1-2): DSGVTQTPKHLITATGQRVTLRCSPRSGDLSVYWYQQSLDQGLQFLIQYYNGEERAKGNILERFSAQQFPDLHSELNLSSLELGDSALYFCASSVGLPGDYTFGSGTRLTVV.

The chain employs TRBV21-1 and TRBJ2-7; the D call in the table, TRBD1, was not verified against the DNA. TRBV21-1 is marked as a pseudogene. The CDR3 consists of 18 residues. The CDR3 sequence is CASSKAAWNLGHPYEQYF. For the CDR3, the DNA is TGTGCCAGCAGTAAAGCAGCCTGGAACCTGGGACACCCCTACGAGCAGTACTTC.

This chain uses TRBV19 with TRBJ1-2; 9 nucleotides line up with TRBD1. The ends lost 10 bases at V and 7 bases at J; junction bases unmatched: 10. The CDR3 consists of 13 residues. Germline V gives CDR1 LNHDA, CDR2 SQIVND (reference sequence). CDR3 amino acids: CATRTGEDAGYTF. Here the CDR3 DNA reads TGTGCCACTAGGACAGGGGAAGACGCTGGCTACACCTTC.

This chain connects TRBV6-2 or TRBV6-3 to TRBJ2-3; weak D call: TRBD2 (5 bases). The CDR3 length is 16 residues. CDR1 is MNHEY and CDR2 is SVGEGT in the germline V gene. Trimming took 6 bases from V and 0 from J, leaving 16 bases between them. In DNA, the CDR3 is TGTGCCAGCAGCCCCCAAAGTGGGAGAAGCACAGATACGCAGTATTTT. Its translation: CASSPQSGRSTDTQYF.

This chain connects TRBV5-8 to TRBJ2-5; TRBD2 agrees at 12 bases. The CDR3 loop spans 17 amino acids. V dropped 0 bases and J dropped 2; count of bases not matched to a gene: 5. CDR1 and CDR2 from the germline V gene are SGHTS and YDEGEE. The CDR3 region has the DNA TGTGCCAGCAGCTTGGGAGGGACTAGCGGGTTTCAAGAGACCCAGTACTTC. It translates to CASSLGGTSGFQETQYF.

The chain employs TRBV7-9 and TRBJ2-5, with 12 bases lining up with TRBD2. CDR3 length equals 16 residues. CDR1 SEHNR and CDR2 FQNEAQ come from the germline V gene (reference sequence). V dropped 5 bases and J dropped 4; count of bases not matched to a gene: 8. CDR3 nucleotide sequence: TGTGCCAGCAGCCCAAGAGTACTAGCGGGAGGAGAGACCCAGTACTTC. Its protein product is CASSPRVLAGGETQYF.